This TCR beta chain was captured in a study of T cells in Graves' hyperthyroidism and ophthalmopathy. Trimming cost V 2 bases and J 1 base; bases outside gene matches: 3. The CDR3 loop spans 16 amino acids. Template material for amplifying TCR beta CDR3 regions consisted of RNA transcripts. First-round RT-PCR with HTBI primers amplified the TCR CDR3 region. From the multiplex PCR reads, TCRdb called clonotypes with MiXCR, one entry per CDR3 protein. The sample has some 200,000 distinct CDR3 sequences; about a sixth are singletons. The rearrangement links TRBV12-3 or TRBV12-4 to TRBJ2-1; 9 bases line up with TRBD2. The sequence was collected from a woman between 50 and 59 years old with Graves' hyperthyroidism. Specimen: blood. The CDR3 reads CASSLNLAGSYNEQFF. The CDR3 region has the DNA TGTGCCAGCAGTTTAAACCTAGCGGGGTCCTACAATGAGCAGTTCTTC.